This T cell receptor (beta chain) came from a study of T-cell memory formation after mild COVID-19. Study as a whole: For the most part, TCR clusters were specific to one donor. Findings and caveats of the study: Cross-reactive memory seemingly joined, as some responding clones were found in pre-infection memory. Clones contracting over day 15 to 85 were CD4/CD8 balanced, with later expanders leaning CD4+.

Using constant-segment primers, 5'RACE produced TCR alpha and TCR beta cDNA libraries carrying sample barcodes and UMIs. TCRdb reanalysed the 5' RACE reads using MiXCR and keeps one entry per CDR3 protein. The data contain about 430,000 distinct CDR3 sequences, roughly 17% of them singletons. This clonotype has a count of ten or more. What it binds is not known. The CDR3 covers 15 residues. V lost 0 bases and J lost 3; bases outside the gene matches: 1. Germline V gives CDR1 SGHRS, CDR2 YFSETQ. This receptor was identified in a man aged 18 to 29 who had mild COVID-19 (a few samples of this study predate the infection). Cell type and time point are not known. The specimen was PBMCs or a T cell subset sorted from them (not recorded which). J is TRBJ2-2 and V is TRBV5-1; 8 nucleotides agree with TRBD1. The CDR3 region is CASSLVTGDTGELFF. CDR3 bases: TGCGCCAGCAGCTTGGTGACAGGGGACACCGGGGAGCTGTTTTTT. Drawing the rest from reference TRBV5-1 and TRBJ2-2, the complete variable domain is KAGVTQTPRYLIKTRGQQVTLSCSPISGHRSVSWYQQTPGQGLQFLFEYFSETQRNKGNFPGRFSGRQFSNSRSEMNVSTLELGDSALYLCASSLVTGDTGELFFGEGSRLTVL.